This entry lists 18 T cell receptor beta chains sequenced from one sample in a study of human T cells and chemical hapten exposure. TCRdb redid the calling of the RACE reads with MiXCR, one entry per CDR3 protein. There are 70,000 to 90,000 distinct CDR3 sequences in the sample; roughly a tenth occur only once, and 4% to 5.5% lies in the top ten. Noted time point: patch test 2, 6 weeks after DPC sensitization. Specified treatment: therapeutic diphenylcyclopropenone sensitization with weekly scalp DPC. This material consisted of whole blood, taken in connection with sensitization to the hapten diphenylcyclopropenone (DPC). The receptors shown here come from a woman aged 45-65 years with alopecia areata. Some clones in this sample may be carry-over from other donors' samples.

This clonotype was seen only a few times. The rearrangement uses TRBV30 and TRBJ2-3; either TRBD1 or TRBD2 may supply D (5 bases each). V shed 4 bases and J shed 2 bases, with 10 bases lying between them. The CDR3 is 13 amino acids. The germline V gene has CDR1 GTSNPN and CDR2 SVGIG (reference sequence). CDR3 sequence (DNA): TGTGCCTGGATGAGGGGTACCACAGATACGCAGTATTTT. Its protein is CAWMRGTTDTQYF.

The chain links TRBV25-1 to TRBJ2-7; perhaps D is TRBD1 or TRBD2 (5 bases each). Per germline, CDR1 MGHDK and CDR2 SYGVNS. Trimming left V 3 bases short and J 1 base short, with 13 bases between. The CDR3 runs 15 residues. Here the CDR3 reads CASSDLRDGSYEQYF. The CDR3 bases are TGTGCCAGCAGTGACCTCCGGGACGGATCCTACGAGCAGTACTTC.

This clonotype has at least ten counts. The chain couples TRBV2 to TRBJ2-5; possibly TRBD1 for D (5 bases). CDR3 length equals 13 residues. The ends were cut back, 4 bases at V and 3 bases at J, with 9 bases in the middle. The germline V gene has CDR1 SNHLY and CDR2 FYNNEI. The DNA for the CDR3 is TGTGCCAGCAGTGTGTGGGGCAAAGAGACCCAGTACTTC. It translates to CASSVWGKETQYF.

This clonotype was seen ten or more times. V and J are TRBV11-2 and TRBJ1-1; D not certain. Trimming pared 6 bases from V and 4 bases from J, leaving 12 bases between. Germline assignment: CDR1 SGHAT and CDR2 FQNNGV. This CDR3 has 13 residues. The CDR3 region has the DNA TGTGCCAGCAGTGTACCCCGCGGCACTGAAGCTTTCTTT. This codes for CASSVPRGTEAFF.

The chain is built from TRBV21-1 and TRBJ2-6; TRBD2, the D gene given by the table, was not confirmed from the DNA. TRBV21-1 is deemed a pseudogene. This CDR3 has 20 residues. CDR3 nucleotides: TGTGCCAGCAGCAAAGAAGGACTAGCGGGAAGGTCGGCTGGGGCCAACGTCCTGACTTTC. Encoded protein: CASSKEGLAGRSAGANVLTF.

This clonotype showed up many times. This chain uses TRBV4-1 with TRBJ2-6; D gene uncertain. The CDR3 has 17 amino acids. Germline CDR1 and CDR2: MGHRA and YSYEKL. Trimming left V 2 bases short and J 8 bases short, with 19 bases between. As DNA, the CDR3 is TGCGCCAGCAGCCAATACGGGCGGCAGGATAAGACCAACGTCCTGACTTTC. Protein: CASSQYGRQDKTNVLTF.

The CDR3: CASAKAVGQTYEQYF. In DNA form, the CDR3 reads TGTGCCAGCGCGAAGGCGGTTGGCCAAACCTACGAGCAGTACTTC. V usage is TRBV9 and J usage is TRBJ2-7, with unresolved D. Germline V gene lookup returns CDR1 SGDLS and CDR2 YYNGEE. V was clipped by 7 bases and J by 2 bases, with 19 bases between them. CDR3 length: 15 amino acids.

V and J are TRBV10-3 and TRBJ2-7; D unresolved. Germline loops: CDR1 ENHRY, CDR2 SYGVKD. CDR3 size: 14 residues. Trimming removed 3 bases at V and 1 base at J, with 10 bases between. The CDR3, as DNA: TGTGCCATCAGTGAACATCAGCAATCCTACGAGCAGTACTTC. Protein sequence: CAISEHQQSYEQYF.

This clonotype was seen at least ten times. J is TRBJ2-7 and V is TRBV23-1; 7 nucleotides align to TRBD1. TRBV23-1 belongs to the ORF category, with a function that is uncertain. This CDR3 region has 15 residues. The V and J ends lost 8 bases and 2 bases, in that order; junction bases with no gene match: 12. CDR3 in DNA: TGCGCCAGCGGCAGGGGTAACAGGGGTACCTACGAGCAGTACTTC. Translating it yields CASGRGNRGTYEQYF.

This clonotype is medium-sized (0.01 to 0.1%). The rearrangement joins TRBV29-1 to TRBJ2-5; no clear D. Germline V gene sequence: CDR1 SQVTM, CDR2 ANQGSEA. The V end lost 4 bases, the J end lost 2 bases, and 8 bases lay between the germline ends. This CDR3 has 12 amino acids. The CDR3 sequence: CSVGTQQETQYF. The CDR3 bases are TGCAGCGTTGGCACGCAACAAGAGACCCAGTACTTC.

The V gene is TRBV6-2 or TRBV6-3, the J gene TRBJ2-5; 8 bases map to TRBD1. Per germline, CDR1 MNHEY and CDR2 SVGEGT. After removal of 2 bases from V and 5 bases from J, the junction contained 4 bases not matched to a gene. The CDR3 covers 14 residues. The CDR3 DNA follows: TGTGCCAGCAGTTACGGGACAGGATCTGAGACCCAGTACTTC. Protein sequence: CASSYGTGSETQYF.

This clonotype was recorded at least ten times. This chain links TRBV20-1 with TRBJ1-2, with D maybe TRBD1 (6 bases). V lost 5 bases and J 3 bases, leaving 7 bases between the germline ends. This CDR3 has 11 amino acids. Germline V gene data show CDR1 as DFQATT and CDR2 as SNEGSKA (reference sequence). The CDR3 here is CSAGTHYGYTF. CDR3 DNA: TGCAGTGCTGGGACACACTATGGCTACACCTTC.

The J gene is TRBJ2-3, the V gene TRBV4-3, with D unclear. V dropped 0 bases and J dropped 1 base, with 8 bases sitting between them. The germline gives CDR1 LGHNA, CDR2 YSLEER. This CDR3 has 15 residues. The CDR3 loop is CASSQDPRGTDTQYF. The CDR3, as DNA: TGCGCCAGCAGCCAAGATCCGCGTGGCACAGATACGCAGTATTTT.

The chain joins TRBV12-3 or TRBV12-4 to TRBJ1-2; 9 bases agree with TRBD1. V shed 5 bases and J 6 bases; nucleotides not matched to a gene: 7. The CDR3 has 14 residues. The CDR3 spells CASSLGTGSNGYTF. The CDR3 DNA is TGTGCCAGCAGTCTCGGGACAGGGTCAAATGGCTACACCTTC.

The CDR3 loop is CASSPTAGTGGLRPGNTIYF. The CDR3 nucleotides read TGCGCCAGCAGCCCTACCGCGGGGACAGGGGGCCTTAGACCAGGAAACACCATATATTTT. The chain joins TRBV4-1 to TRBJ1-3; 12 bases map to TRBD1. The CDR3 consists of 20 residues. With 4 bases clipped from V and 4 bases from J, the junction kept 17 bases outside the gene matches. Germline V gene lookup returns CDR1 MGHRA and CDR2 YSYEKL.

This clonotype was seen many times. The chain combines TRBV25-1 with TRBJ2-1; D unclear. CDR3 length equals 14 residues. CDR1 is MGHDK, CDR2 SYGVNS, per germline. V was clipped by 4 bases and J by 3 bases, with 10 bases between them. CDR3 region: CASSARLDYNEQFF. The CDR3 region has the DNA TGTGCCAGCAGTGCACGATTAGACTACAATGAGCAGTTCTTC.

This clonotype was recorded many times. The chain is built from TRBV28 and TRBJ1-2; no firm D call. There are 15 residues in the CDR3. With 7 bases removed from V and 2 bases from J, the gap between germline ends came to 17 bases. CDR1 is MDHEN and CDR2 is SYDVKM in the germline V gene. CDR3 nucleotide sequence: TGTGCCAGCACCCTAGGTCGCGGGGTAAACTATGGCTACACCTTC. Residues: CASTLGRGVNYGYTF.

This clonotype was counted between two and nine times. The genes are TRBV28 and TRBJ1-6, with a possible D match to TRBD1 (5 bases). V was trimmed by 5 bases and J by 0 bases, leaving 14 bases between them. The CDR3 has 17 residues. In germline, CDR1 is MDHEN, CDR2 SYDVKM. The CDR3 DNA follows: TGTGCCAGCAGTACACGGGACCCCAGCTCCTATAATTCACCCCTCCACTTT. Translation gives CASSTRDPSSYNSPLHF.